This T cell receptor beta chain stems from a study of identical twins listed by TCRdb under 2016. About the study as a whole: The study deep-sequenced TCR alpha and beta repertoires from monozygotic twins, unrelated adults of various ages and cord blood to test whether fetal clonotypes persist. To rule out contamination, the twin experiments were replicated at different times with different library preparation protocols.

Only healthy Caucasian donors were included. Three pairs of female monozygotic twins, all aged about 18 to 29 years, were included in the twin cohort. Positive isolation kits from Invitrogen were used to isolate the CD4+ and CD8+ T cell populations. The CDR1 and CDR2 encoded by the germline V gene are MNHEY and SVGAGI. The CDR3, from cysteine to phenylalanine, totals 17 residues. Only CDR3 DNA is held: 51 bases, read in frame from base 1. Between the V and J ends, shortened by 1 base and 3 bases respectively, the junction contains 17 bases. A remark on this clonotype: Its antigen remains undetermined. The record has no base qualities; no much larger clone is one base away.

The library was made by 5' RACE. The run used an Illumina HiSeq 2000. Template switching introduced a universal primer binding site; the final cDNA contained a unique molecular identifier, enabling accurate counting of TCR cDNA molecules. Specific primers in the conserved constant-segment region were used to synthesize first-strand cDNA for TCR alpha and beta chains. To control for contamination, each cDNA library was double barcoded with a SMART-Mk sample barcode plus Illumina barcodes. TruSeq adapter sequences along with Illumina sample barcodes were introduced in two successive PCR steps. The TCR alpha and beta cDNA libraries were sequenced on the Illumina HiSeq platform using custom primers. On the authors' methods: MiGEC processed the raw reads to extract unique molecular identifiers, while MiXCR was used to determine the CDR3 positions. Recombination models were inferred per individual with the repgenHMM and IGoR tools using an EM algorithm. The tcR package in R was used for shared clonotype analysis, with sharing normalized by the product of cloneset sizes. Out-of-frame nonproductive sequences were analyzed to study raw recombination free of thymic and clonal selection effects. The raw public data were reprocessed by TCRdb itself: fastp quality trimming at Q25, MiXCR clonotype calling, in-frame beta chains only. Entries that share a CDR3 protein sequence are merged under the most common genes and DNA. In this record, the V and J calls reflect TCRdb's handling and not the investigators' own analysis. The sample data list more than 400,000 distinct CDR3 sequences, and over 12% of these were observed just once. 0.44% of the sample goes to the ten largest clones.

General findings and caveats noted by the study authors: Invariant T cells such as MAIT and iNKT could partly confound zero-insertion analyses, though diverse VJ usage argued against this for most clonotypes. Fewer insertions were carried by abundant cord blood beta clonotypes; a weaker similar trend was observed in young adult naive repertoires, while no such trend was observed in memory repertoires. Conclusions relied on cross-sectional statistical analysis, since the same donors could not be followed over many years. Out-of-frame TCR alpha sharing in monozygotic twins was systematically underestimated by recombination models, whereas sharing between unrelated individuals was in agreement with the recombination models. The excess sharing between twins in beta out-of-frame sequences was weaker because fewer shared sequences reduced the signal-to-noise ratio. Out-of-frame TCR alpha sequences shared between twins showed an excess of low generation-probability sequences compared with coincidental sharing between unrelated individuals.

The same sample was also used in a study of yellow fever vaccine responses in identical twins. The second paper states: According to the authors, the vaccine-induced T cell response in identical twins seemed to be partly convergent and partly specific to each individual. The study precisely tracked vaccine-responding T cell clones in identical twins.

This TCR was recovered from a woman between 18 and 29 years old in good health. The source material was CD4+ T cells sorted from blood. This sequence uses TRBV6-5 and TRBJ2-3; TRBD1 might be the D gene, on 5 matching bases. Read as DNA, the sequence is TGTGCCAGCAGTTACTTCGGACACGACCTACATACAGATACGCAGTATTTT. This sequence encodes CASSYFGHDLHTDTQYF.